What follows are 24 T cell receptor beta chains derived from one specimen sequenced in a study of OX40 agonist ivuxolimab in advanced cancers. Sequenced by immunoSEQ multiplex PCR; TCRdb stores in-frame clones only, minus some. Among some 80,000 clones listed, roughly nine tenths were seen once. The source material was CD4+ or CD8+ T cells sorted from blood, sampled in a trial of the OX40 agonist ivuxolimab. Receptors originate from an adult with an advanced solid tumor such as melanoma, head and neck, liver or kidney cancer.

This clone has just a few counts. The chain's CDR3 is CASSFSSKREAFF. In nucleotides, the CDR3 is TGTGCCAGCAGTTTTAGTTCAAAGCGTGAAGCTTTCTTT. The V and J genes are TRBV28 and TRBJ1-1, with no clear D. The CDR3 spans 13 residues. CDR1 is MDHEN, CDR2 SYDVKM, per germline. The V gene lost 3 bases and the J gene lost 7 bases, with 12 bases spanning the gap.

This rearrangement joins TRBV5-5 to TRBJ1-5; no clear D. The CDR3 spans 13 residues. Germline loops: CDR1 SGHKS, CDR2 YYEKEE (reference sequence). V was trimmed by 0 bases and J by 6 bases, leaving 7 bases between them. The CDR3 spells CASSLEEGQPQHF. DNA of the CDR3: TGTGCCAGCAGCTTGGAAGAGGGTCAGCCCCAGCATTTT.

The CDR3 DNA reads as TGCGCCAGCAGCCAAGATTGGTTGACCGGGGAGCTGTTTTTT. It specifies CASSQDWLTGELFF. J is TRBJ2-2 and V is TRBV4-3, with unresolved D. Germline V gene sequence: CDR1 LGHNA, CDR2 YSLEER. This CDR3 has 14 residues. Trimming pared 0 bases from V and 5 bases from J, leaving 7 bases between.

This sequence joins TRBV5-4 and TRBJ1-3; 8 bases agree with TRBD1. Germline V gene sequence: CDR1 SGHNT, CDR2 YYREEE (reference sequence). The CDR3 has 16 amino acids. V shed 4 bases, J shed 1 base, and the junction held 7 bases outside the gene matches. Here the CDR3 reads CASSARQGKSGNTIYF. CDR3 coding DNA: TGTGCCAGCAGCGCCAGACAGGGGAAGTCTGGAAACACCATATATTTT.

Note on this clone: One junction end does not reproduce the germline sequence, and a read error may be involved. The rearrangement uses TRBV5-1 and TRBJ2-7; the match to TRBD1 covers 12 bases. CDR1 is SGHRS, CDR2 YFSETQ, per germline. The CDR3 extends over 15 amino acids. The CDR3: CASSSGTGGSNEQYF. In DNA, the CDR3 is TGCGCCAGCAGCTCGGGGACAGGGGGCTCCAACGAGCAGTACTTC.

CDR3 region: CASSREPGQKNTEAFF. CDR3 sequence (DNA): TGCGCCAGCAGCCGGGAACCGGGACAGAAGAACACTGAAGCTTTCTTT. The J gene is TRBJ1-1, the V gene TRBV4-1, with TRBD1 matching 7 bases. CDR1 MGHRA and CDR2 YSYEKL come from the germline V gene. CDR3 length: 16 residues. V shed 4 bases and J 1 base; nucleotides not matched to a gene: 9.

CDR3 bases: TGTGCCAGTAGTATAGATCACTATGGGAACTATGGCTACACCTTC. Its protein is CASSIDHYGNYGYTF. The chain combines TRBV19 with TRBJ1-2; no firm D call. This CDR3 spans 15 amino acids. Between the trimmed V and J ends, which lost 0 bases and 2 bases, there was a span of 10 bases. From germline, CDR1 is LNHDA and CDR2 SQIVND (reference sequence).

This chain connects TRBV7-2 to TRBJ2-7; D gene uncertain. This CDR3 region has 14 residues. Trimming pared 3 bases from V and 3 bases from J, leaving 12 bases between. In germline, CDR1 is SGHTA, CDR2 FQGNSA. The DNA of the CDR3 is TGTGCCAGCAGCTTGGTGGCAGGAAACTACGAGCAGTACTTC. Translated, it gives CASSLVAGNYEQYF.

J is TRBJ2-6 and V is TRBV18, with D perhaps matching TRBD1 (5 bases). CDR3 size: 15 residues. Germline-derived CDR1 and CDR2 are KGHSH and LQKENI. V was trimmed by 5 bases and J by 3 bases, leaving 11 bases between them. The DNA of the CDR3 is TGTGCCAGCTCATCCACAGGCGATGGGGCCAACGTCCTGACTTTC. It is translated as CASSSTGDGANVLTF. The entire variable domain, with the rest obtained from reference TRBV18 and TRBJ2-6, is as follows: NAGVMQNPRHLVRRRGQEARLRCSPMKGHSHVYWYRQLPEEGLKFMVYLQKENIIDESGMPKERFSAEFPKEGPSILRIQQVVRGDSAAYFCASSSTGDGANVLTFGAGSRLTVL.

The chain has TRBV29-1 and TRBJ2-7, with 9 bases matching TRBD2. Germline lookup yields CDR1 SQVTM and CDR2 ANQGSEA. CDR3 length equals 13 residues. The V segment lost 4 bases and the J segment 4 bases; nucleotides outside the gene matches: 5. CDR3 sequence: CSVAASGKYEQYF. The CDR3 region has the DNA TGCAGCGTTGCTGCTAGCGGGAAATACGAGCAGTACTTC.

This chain connects TRBV29-1 to TRBJ2-5; TRBD1 or TRBD2 may be the D gene (5 bases each). The CDR3 consists of 13 residues. Germline-derived CDR1 and CDR2 are SQVTM and ANQGSEA. Trimming took 4 bases from V and 0 from J, leaving 9 bases between them. The DNA for the CDR3 is TGCAGCGTTGTGTGGGGGTACCAAGAGACCCAGTACTTC. Translated: CSVVWGYQETQYF.

The chain couples TRBV5-4 to TRBJ2-5; 7 bases map to TRBD2. CDR1 SGHNT and CDR2 YYREEE come from the germline V gene (reference sequence). This CDR3 region has 14 residues. V gave up 3 bases and J gave up 5 bases; unmatched junction bases: 7. CDR3 sequence: CASSWVGRSETQYF. In nucleotides, the CDR3 is TGTGCCAGCAGCTGGGTCGGGAGGTCGGAGACCCAGTACTTC.

The chain carries TRBV18 and TRBJ2-3; D gene unclear. Germline CDR1 KGHSH, CDR2 LQKENI. The length of the CDR3 is 12 residues. The V end lost 2 bases, the J end lost 5 bases, and 5 bases lay between the germline ends. CDR3 region: CASSPGRDTQYF. In DNA form, the CDR3 reads TGTGCCAGCTCACCAGGCCGAGATACGCAGTATTTT.

CDR3: CASSLAFSYEQYF. The CDR3 DNA reads as TGTGCCAGCAGCTTAGCGTTCTCCTACGAGCAGTACTTC. The chain joins TRBV7-2 to TRBJ2-7; D not certain. V was trimmed by 0 bases and J by 0 bases, leaving 3 bases between them. CDR3 length: 13 residues. Germline V gene lookup returns CDR1 SGHTA and CDR2 FQGNSA.

The V and J genes are TRBV19 and TRBJ2-7; 10 bases fit TRBD1. V dropped 6 bases and J dropped 0; count of bases not matched to a gene: 5. Germline-derived CDR1 and CDR2 are LNHDA and SQIVND (reference sequence). The length of the CDR3 is 15 residues. The CDR3 DNA reads as TGTGCCAGTAGGTCCGGGACAGGGGTCTCCTACGAGCAGTACTTC. It encodes CASRSGTGVSYEQYF.

The chain employs TRBV5-5 and TRBJ2-5; 10 nucleotides agree with TRBD2. This CDR3 has 15 amino acids. J lost 2 bases, V lost 5 bases, and 6 bases had no gene match. Germline V CDR1 and CDR2: SGHKS, YYEKEE (reference sequence). The CDR3 DNA reads as TGTGCCAGCAGATCCGCTAGCGGGAGACAAGAGACCCAGTACTTC. It codes for CASRSASGRQETQYF. The variable domain in full, with the rest retrieved from reference TRBV5-5 and TRBJ2-5, is DAGVTQSPTHLIKTRGQQVTLRCSPISGHKSVSWYQQVLGQGPQFIFQYYEKEERGRGNFPDRFSARQFPNYSSELNVNALLLGDSALYLCASRSASGRQETQYFGPGTRLLVL.

The chain is built from TRBV25-1 and TRBJ2-3; D call uncertain. Looked up from germline, CDR1 is MGHDK and CDR2 is SYGVNS. The CDR3 has 12 amino acids. Trimming removed 6 bases at V and 0 bases at J, with 4 bases between. The CDR3 spells CASRGSTDTQYF. Written as DNA, the CDR3 is TGTGCCAGCAGGGGGAGCACAGATACGCAGTATTTT. Variable domain in full (rest from reference TRBV25-1 and TRBJ2-3): EADIYQTPRYLVIGTGKKITLECSQTMGHDKMYWYQQDPGMELHLIHYSYGVNSTEKGDLSSESTVSRIRTEHFPLTLESARPSHTSQYLCASRGSTDTQYFGPGTRLTVL.

The chain uses TRBV28 and TRBJ1-2; D gene ambiguous. The CDR3 is made up of 12 amino acids. Germline V gene lookup returns CDR1 MDHEN and CDR2 SYDVKM. V lost 3 bases, J lost 4 bases, and 6 bases lay in between. The CDR3 spells CASSFNSYGYTF. CDR3 nucleotide sequence: TGTGCCAGCAGTTTTAACAGCTATGGCTACACCTTC.

The V and J genes are TRBV5-6 and TRBJ2-5, with TRBD1 matching over 7 bases. Unmatched junction bases numbered 8, after V lost 5 bases and J lost 4 bases. CDR1 is SGHDT, CDR2 YYEEEE, per germline. The CDR3 totals 14 residues. The CDR3 sequence: CASRSGQARETQYF. The CDR3 DNA sequence: TGTGCCAGCAGATCCGGACAGGCAAGAGAGACCCAGTACTTC.

The chain links TRBV7-2 to TRBJ2-7; 8 nucleotides line up with TRBD2. After removal of 5 bases from V and 7 bases from J, the junction contained 19 bases not matched to a gene. This CDR3 spans 17 amino acids. Per the germline V gene, CDR1 is SGHTA and CDR2 is FQGNSA. This chain's CDR3 is CASSPSPGPGAGEEQYF. In DNA form, the CDR3 reads TGTGCCAGCAGCCCCTCCCCGGGGCCGGGAGCGGGGGAAGAGCAGTACTTC.

This clone showed up just a few times. This chain links TRBV6-5 with TRBJ2-2; 10 nucleotides match TRBD1. The germline V gene has CDR1 MNHEY and CDR2 SVGAGI. CDR3 size: 15 residues. The V segment lost 0 bases and the J segment 9 bases; nucleotides outside the gene matches: 4. The CDR3 DNA sequence: TGTGCCAGCAGTTACTCGGGGACAGGGGTGAGGGAGCTGTTTTTT. Amino acids: CASSYSGTGVRELFF.

The CDR3 sequence is CASSSLGGRGNEQFF. The CDR3 region has the DNA TGTGCCAGCAGCTCACTTGGCGGGAGGGGCAATGAGCAGTTCTTC. This chain links TRBV5-4 with TRBJ2-1; 9 bases match TRBD2. CDR1 and CDR2 (germline): SGHNT, YYREEE (reference sequence). The J segment lost 6 bases and the V segment lost 3 bases, leaving 7 bases of the junction unmatched. CDR3 size: 15 residues.

The chain recombines TRBV12-5 with TRBJ2-5; TRBD2 matches at 11 bases. The CDR3 totals 13 residues. Germline CDR1 and CDR2: LGHNT and FRNRAP. The trim removed 9 bases at V and 4 bases at J, leaving 4 bases unmatched. The CDR3 DNA reads TGTGCTAGCGGACTAGCGGGCCGAGAGACCCAGTACTTC. Encoded protein: CASGLAGRETQYF.

The V and J genes are TRBV9 and TRBJ1-6; D call uncertain. In germline, CDR1 is SGDLS, CDR2 YYNGEE. V was clipped by 0 bases and J by 10 bases, with 8 bases between them. This CDR3 has 13 residues. CDR3 loop: CASSVEVESPLHF. The DNA for the CDR3 is TGTGCCAGCAGCGTAGAGGTGGAATCACCCCTCCACTTT.